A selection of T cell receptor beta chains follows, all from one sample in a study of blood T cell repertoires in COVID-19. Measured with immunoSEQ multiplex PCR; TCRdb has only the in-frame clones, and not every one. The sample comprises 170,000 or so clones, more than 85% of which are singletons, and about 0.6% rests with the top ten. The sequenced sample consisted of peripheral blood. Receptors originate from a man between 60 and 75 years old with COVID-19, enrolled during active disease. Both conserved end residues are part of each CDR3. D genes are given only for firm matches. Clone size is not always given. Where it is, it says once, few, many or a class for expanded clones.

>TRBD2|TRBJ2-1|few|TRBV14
CASSQTAGTQFF
TGTGCCAGCAGCCAGACAGCGGGAACGCAGTTCTTC
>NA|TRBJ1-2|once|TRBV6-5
CASSPRGSKSHGYTF
TGTGCCAGCAGCCCAAGGGGGAGTAAAAGCCATGGCTACACCTTC
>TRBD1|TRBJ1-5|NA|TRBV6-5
CASTGTGGPQHF
TGTGCCAGCACAGGTACAGGGGGACCCCAGCATTTT
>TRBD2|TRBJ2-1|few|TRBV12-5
CASGLGKLAGEINEQFF
TGTGCTAGTGGTTTGGGAAAACTAGCGGGAGAGATCAATGAGCAGTTCTTC
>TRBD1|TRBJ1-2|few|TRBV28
CASSSGGQGGGYTF
TGTGCCAGCAGTTCTGGGGGACAGGGAGGTGGCTACACCTTC
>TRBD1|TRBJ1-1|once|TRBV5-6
CASRQAGGTEAFF
TGTGCCAGCAGACAGGCAGGGGGCACTGAAGCTTTCTTT
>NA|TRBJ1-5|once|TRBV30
CAWSERPGSNQPQHF
TGTGCCTGGAGTGAAAGACCAGGGAGCAATCAGCCCCAGCATTTT
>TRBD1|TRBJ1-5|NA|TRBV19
CASREDRETQPQHF
TGTGCCAGTAGGGAAGACAGGGAAACCCAGCCCCAGCATTTT
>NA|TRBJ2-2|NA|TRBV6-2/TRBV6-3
CASSYSGGSGELFF
TGTGCCAGCAGTTACTCGGGGGGATCCGGGGAGCTGTTTTTT
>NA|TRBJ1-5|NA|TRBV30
CAWSVAGSGVDQPQHF
TGTGCCTGGAGTGTCGCGGGGTCCGGGGTTGATCAGCCCCAGCATTTT
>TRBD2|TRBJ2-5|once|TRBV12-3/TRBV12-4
CASGGLTQETQYF
TGTGCCAGCGGGGGACTAACCCAAGAGACCCAGTACTTC
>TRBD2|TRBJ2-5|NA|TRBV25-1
CASSVSGVGQETQYF
TGTGCCAGCAGCGTTAGCGGGGTCGGCCAAGAGACCCAGTACTTC
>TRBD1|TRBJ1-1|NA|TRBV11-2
CASSVDRATEAFF
TGTGCCAGCAGCGTGGACAGGGCGACTGAAGCTTTCTTT
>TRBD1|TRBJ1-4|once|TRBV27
CASRMGTANEKLFF
TGTGCCAGCAGAATGGGGACAGCTAATGAAAAACTGTTTTTT
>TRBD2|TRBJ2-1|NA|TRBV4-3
CASSQDPGLAGRNEQFF
TGCGCCAGCAGCCAAGATCCGGGACTAGCGGGGCGGAATGAGCAGTTCTTC
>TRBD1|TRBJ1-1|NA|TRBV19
CAIKGQGGNTEAFF
TGTGCCATTAAGGGACAGGGAGGGAACACTGAAGCTTTCTTT
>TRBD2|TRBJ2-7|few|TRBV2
CASSPGLATTYEQYF
TGTGCCAGCAGTCCCGGACTAGCGACTACCTACGAGCAGTACTTC
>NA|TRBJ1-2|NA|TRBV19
CASKRTVAYGYTF
TGTGCCAGTAAGAGGACAGTTGCGTATGGCTACACCTTC
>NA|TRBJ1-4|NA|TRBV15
CATSREGGGVAKLFF
TGTGCCACCAGCAGAGAAGGTGGGGGGGTGGCAAAACTGTTTTTT